A selection of T cell receptor beta chains follows, all from one sample in a study of human T cells and chemical hapten exposure. From the RACE reads, TCRdb called clonotypes with MiXCR, one entry per CDR3 protein. The table lists tens of thousands of distinct CDR3 sequences, 7% to 10% of them singletons. The specimen comprised whole blood, sampled in connection with sensitization to the hapten diphenylcyclopropenone (DPC). Receptor source: a woman between 40 and 55 years old with alopecia areata. Some clones in this sample may be carry-over from other donors' samples. CDR3s include the opening cysteine and the closing phenylalanine or tryptophan. The order of the fields is clone size, CDR3 length, J gene, D gene, V gene, CDR3 DNA, CDR3 protein. A D gene is named only where the DNA matches it firmly. Expanded clones get a size class; other rows say once, few or many, or leave the size out.

clone size: NA
CDR3 length: 11
J gene: TRBJ2-7
D gene: NA
V gene: TRBV28
CDR3 DNA: TGTGCCAGCAGTCGGGCCGGCGAGCAGTACTTC
CDR3 protein: CASSRAGEQYF

clone size: NA
CDR3 length: 14
J gene: TRBJ1-2
D gene: NA
V gene: TRBV20-1
CDR3 DNA: TGCAGTGCTGATTGGTCACGACGCCACTATGGCTACACCTTC
CDR3 protein: CSADWSRRHYGYTF

clone size: NA
CDR3 length: 14
J gene: TRBJ1-2
D gene: NA
V gene: TRBV5-1
CDR3 DNA: TGCGCCAGCAGCTTGGCCGGGAACTCGGGAGGCTACACCTTC
CDR3 protein: CASSLAGNSGGYTF

clone size: few
CDR3 length: 13
J gene: TRBJ1-2
D gene: TRBD1
V gene: TRBV7-2
CDR3 DNA: TGTGCCAGCAGGACAGGGGGCAGCTATGGCTACACCTTC
CDR3 protein: CASRTGGSYGYTF

clone size: NA
CDR3 length: 16
J gene: TRBJ1-1
D gene: NA
V gene: TRBV3-1
CDR3 DNA: TGTGCCAGCAGCCAAGATGCCGGATTCATGAACACTGAAGCTTTCTTT
CDR3 protein: CASSQDAGFMNTEAFF

clone size: many
CDR3 length: 12
J gene: TRBJ1-1
D gene: NA
V gene: TRBV20-1
CDR3 DNA: TGCAGTGCTAGTCACCGGGGCCTAGAAGCTTTCTTT
CDR3 protein: CSASHRGLEAFF

clone size: many
CDR3 length: 16
J gene: TRBJ1-5
D gene: NA
V gene: TRBV19
CDR3 DNA: TGTGCCAGTAGTGTCATGGAGGTTTCGGGCAATCAGCCCCAGCATTTT
CDR3 protein: CASSVMEVSGNQPQHF

clone size: many
CDR3 length: 12
J gene: TRBJ2-2
D gene: NA
V gene: TRBV30
CDR3 DNA: TGTGCCTGGACTAGCATAGGCGGGGAGCTGTTTTTT
CDR3 protein: CAWTSIGGELFF

clone size: many
CDR3 length: 16
J gene: TRBJ2-3
D gene: NA
V gene: TRBV7-6
CDR3 DNA: TGTGCCAGCAGCCCCTTTGGGGGGACCCGGACAGATACGCAGTATTTT
CDR3 protein: CASSPFGGTRTDTQYF

clone size: few
CDR3 length: 13
J gene: TRBJ2-4
D gene: TRBD1
V gene: TRBV6-5
CDR3 DNA: TGTGCCAGCAGCGACAGGGGAAGGGACATTCAGTACTTC
CDR3 protein: CASSDRGRDIQYF

clone size: many
CDR3 length: 14
J gene: TRBJ1-5
D gene: TRBD1
V gene: TRBV6-1
CDR3 DNA: TGTGCCGCCCTTGGGGACAGGGTATTTCAGCCCCAGCATTTT
CDR3 protein: CAALGDRVFQPQHF

clone size: few
CDR3 length: 15
J gene: TRBJ2-6
D gene: NA
V gene: TRBV20-1
CDR3 DNA: TGCAGTGCTAGCAGACAGACGCTGAGGGCCAACGTCCTGACTTTC
CDR3 protein: CSASRQTLRANVLTF

clone size: NA
CDR3 length: 15
J gene: TRBJ2-6
D gene: NA
V gene: TRBV7-8
CDR3 DNA: TGTGCCAGCAGCTTATCCTCTCTGGGGGCCAACGTCCTGACTTTC
CDR3 protein: CASSLSSLGANVLTF

clone size: NA
CDR3 length: 15
J gene: TRBJ2-6
D gene: NA
V gene: TRBV9
CDR3 DNA: TGTGCCAGCAGCGGCGCTGACTCTGGGGCCAACGTCCTGACTTTC
CDR3 protein: CASSGADSGANVLTF

clone size: NA
CDR3 length: 16
J gene: TRBJ2-3
D gene: NA
V gene: TRBV15
CDR3 DNA: TGTGCCACCAGCACCAAGAAGTGGGCAGGCACAGATACGCAGTATTTT
CDR3 protein: CATSTKKWAGTDTQYF

clone size: NA
CDR3 length: 17
J gene: TRBJ1-2
D gene: TRBD1
V gene: TRBV6-5
CDR3 DNA: TGTGCCAGCAGTTTCGCGTCCGGGACAGGGCAGTCTTATGGCTACACCTTC
CDR3 protein: CASSFASGTGQSYGYTF

clone size: NA
CDR3 length: 15
J gene: TRBJ2-2
D gene: TRBD1
V gene: TRBV30
CDR3 DNA: TGTGCCTGGCTCCGGGACAGGCGAAACACCGGGGAGCTGTTTTTT
CDR3 protein: CAWLRDRRNTGELFF

clone size: few
CDR3 length: 15
J gene: TRBJ2-3
D gene: TRBD2
V gene: TRBV10-3
CDR3 DNA: TGTGCCATCAGTCAAGCTAGCGGGGGCACAGATACGCAGTATTTT
CDR3 protein: CAISQASGGTDTQYF

clone size: few
CDR3 length: 18
J gene: TRBJ2-2
D gene: NA
V gene: TRBV19
CDR3 DNA: TGTGCCAGTAGTATAGAGAACTCAGGGCTAGTTCACACCGGGGAGCTGTTTTTT
CDR3 protein: CASSIENSGLVHTGELFF

clone size: many
CDR3 length: 15
J gene: TRBJ2-3
D gene: TRBD2
V gene: TRBV27
CDR3 DNA: TGTGCCAGCAGTTGGGGACTAGCGGGGGCTTCCGTTCCGTATTTT
CDR3 protein: CASSWGLAGASVPYF

clone size: many
CDR3 length: 15
J gene: TRBJ2-3
D gene: NA
V gene: TRBV6-2/TRBV6-3
CDR3 DNA: TGTGCCAGCAGTTCCATAGGGGCTAGCACAGATACGCAGTATTTT
CDR3 protein: CASSSIGASTDTQYF

clone size: few
CDR3 length: 15
J gene: TRBJ2-3
D gene: TRBD2
V gene: TRBV7-2
CDR3 DNA: TGTGCCAGCAGCCCCGGGACTAGCACCACAGATACGCAGTATTTT
CDR3 protein: CASSPGTSTTDTQYF

clone size: NA
CDR3 length: 16
J gene: TRBJ2-3
D gene: TRBD2
V gene: TRBV11-3
CDR3 DNA: TGTGCCAGCAGCTTACGGACTAGCGGGGCCACAGATACGCAGTATTTT
CDR3 protein: CASSLRTSGATDTQYF

clone size: NA
CDR3 length: 16
J gene: TRBJ1-1
D gene: NA
V gene: TRBV6-6
CDR3 DNA: TGTGCCAGCAGTTACCCTGAAAGACAGCGAAACACTGAAGCTTTCTTT
CDR3 protein: CASSYPERQRNTEAFF

clone size: many
CDR3 length: 13
J gene: TRBJ1-1
D gene: NA
V gene: TRBV11-2
CDR3 DNA: TGTGCCAGCAGCTTAAAGGGGCGAACTGAAGCTTTCTTT
CDR3 protein: CASSLKGRTEAFF

clone size: many
CDR3 length: 15
J gene: TRBJ2-5
D gene: NA
V gene: TRBV2
CDR3 DNA: TGTGCCAGCAGTGAACCCCGCAGGTACCAAGAGACCCAGTACTTC
CDR3 protein: CASSEPRRYQETQYF

clone size: many
CDR3 length: 16
J gene: TRBJ1-1
D gene: TRBD1
V gene: TRBV12-5
CDR3 DNA: TGTGCTAGTGGTTCAGCAGGGGGCGCGAGTCTCACTGAAGCTTTCTTT
CDR3 protein: CASGSAGGASLTEAFF

clone size: NA
CDR3 length: 15
J gene: TRBJ2-7
D gene: TRBD1
V gene: TRBV12-3/TRBV12-4
CDR3 DNA: TGTGCCAGCAGCCCCGGGACAGGACACTCCTACGAGCAGTACTTC
CDR3 protein: CASSPGTGHSYEQYF

clone size: many
CDR3 length: 16
J gene: TRBJ2-3
D gene: NA
V gene: TRBV2
CDR3 DNA: TGTGCCAGCCAGGTCATTGACCCTATAAGCACAGATACGCAGTATTTT
CDR3 protein: CASQVIDPISTDTQYF

clone size: NA
CDR3 length: 9
J gene: TRBJ1-5
D gene: NA
V gene: TRBV19
CDR3 DNA: TGTGCCAGTATTCAGCCCCAGCATTTT
CDR3 protein: CASIQPQHF

clone size: many
CDR3 length: 13
J gene: TRBJ1-5
D gene: NA
V gene: TRBV7-9
CDR3 DNA: TGTGCCAGCAGCTTAAACAGTAATCAGCCCCAGCATTTT
CDR3 protein: CASSLNSNQPQHF

clone size: many
CDR3 length: 16
J gene: TRBJ2-2
D gene: NA
V gene: TRBV27
CDR3 DNA: TGTGCCAGCAGTTTAAGCAGGGAAGTAAGGACCGGGGAGCTGTTTTTT
CDR3 protein: CASSLSREVRTGELFF

clone size: few
CDR3 length: 15
J gene: TRBJ1-2
D gene: NA
V gene: TRBV7-9
CDR3 DNA: TGTGCCAGCAGCCCTCCTTCGATCAAGAACTATGGCTACACCTTC
CDR3 protein: CASSPPSIKNYGYTF

clone size: few
CDR3 length: 17
J gene: TRBJ2-1
D gene: NA
V gene: TRBV6-1
CDR3 DNA: TGTGCCAGCAATTTGGGGAAAACCCAAGGGTATTACAATGAGCAGTTCTTC
CDR3 protein: CASNLGKTQGYYNEQFF

clone size: many
CDR3 length: 14
J gene: TRBJ2-6
D gene: NA
V gene: TRBV6-2/TRBV6-3
CDR3 DNA: TGTGCCAGCAGTCAAGACTCTGGGGCCAACGTCCTGACTTTC
CDR3 protein: CASSQDSGANVLTF

clone size: NA
CDR3 length: 16
J gene: TRBJ2-7
D gene: TRBD1
V gene: TRBV4-2
CDR3 DNA: TGTGCCAGCAGCCAACCCGGGACAGGGGCCGGCTACGAGCAGTACTTC
CDR3 protein: CASSQPGTGAGYEQYF

clone size: many
CDR3 length: 15
J gene: TRBJ1-1
D gene: NA
V gene: TRBV7-8
CDR3 DNA: TGTGCCAGCAGCTTAAGATTCGGGGGCGGCACTGAAGCTTTCTTT
CDR3 protein: CASSLRFGGGTEAFF

clone size: many
CDR3 length: 16
J gene: TRBJ2-3
D gene: NA
V gene: TRBV3-1
CDR3 DNA: TGTGCCAGCAGCCTCCCGAGCGGAACTAGCACAGATACGCAGTATTTT
CDR3 protein: CASSLPSGTSTDTQYF

clone size: many
CDR3 length: 14
J gene: TRBJ2-7
D gene: TRBD1
V gene: TRBV13
CDR3 DNA: TGTGCCACGCGACCCTGGACAGGGATCTACGAGCAGTACTTC
CDR3 protein: CATRPWTGIYEQYF

clone size: many
CDR3 length: 14
J gene: TRBJ1-2
D gene: NA
V gene: TRBV20-1
CDR3 DNA: TGCAGTGCTAGAGATGCAGGGCCACTACCAGGCTACACCTTC
CDR3 protein: CSARDAGPLPGYTF

clone size: NA
CDR3 length: 14
J gene: TRBJ1-1
D gene: NA
V gene: TRBV7-2
CDR3 DNA: TGTGCCAGCAGCTTGGGCAACAAGAACACTGAAGCTTTCTTT
CDR3 protein: CASSLGNKNTEAFF

clone size: few
CDR3 length: 14
J gene: TRBJ2-3
D gene: NA
V gene: TRBV5-4
CDR3 DNA: TGTGCCAGCAGCTCTCGACCCGACGCAGATACGCAGTATTTT
CDR3 protein: CASSSRPDADTQYF

clone size: many
CDR3 length: 13
J gene: TRBJ1-2
D gene: NA
V gene: TRBV3-1
CDR3 DNA: TGTGCCAGCAGCCAACCGGAGAACTATGGCTACACCTTC
CDR3 protein: CASSQPENYGYTF

clone size: few
CDR3 length: 19
J gene: TRBJ1-4
D gene: TRBD1
V gene: TRBV25-1
CDR3 DNA: TGTGCCAGCAGTGAATATTTATCGTTTCGTCCAGGGGGCAGTGAAAAACTGTTTTTT
CDR3 protein: CASSEYLSFRPGGSEKLFF

clone size: few
CDR3 length: 17
J gene: TRBJ1-6
D gene: TRBD1
V gene: TRBV3-1
CDR3 DNA: TGTGCCAGCAGCCAAGACACCCCGGGACAGTCTAATTCACCCCTCCACTTT
CDR3 protein: CASSQDTPGQSNSPLHF

clone size: NA
CDR3 length: 15
J gene: TRBJ2-1
D gene: TRBD2
V gene: TRBV20-1
CDR3 DNA: TGCAGTGCTATTCCGGGACTAGCGGATAAAAATGAGCAGTTCTTC
CDR3 protein: CSAIPGLADKNEQFF

clone size: many
CDR3 length: 14
J gene: TRBJ2-7
D gene: NA
V gene: TRBV10-3
CDR3 DNA: TGTGCCATCAGCCGGGACTCCGGCTCCTACGAGCAGTACTTC
CDR3 protein: CAISRDSGSYEQYF

clone size: many
CDR3 length: 18
J gene: TRBJ1-1
D gene: TRBD1
V gene: TRBV4-1
CDR3 DNA: TGCGCCAGCAGCCATGTTACAGGGGGCGTAGGGATGAACACTGAAGCTTTCTTT
CDR3 protein: CASSHVTGGVGMNTEAFF

clone size: few
CDR3 length: 15
J gene: TRBJ2-7
D gene: TRBD2
V gene: TRBV5-1
CDR3 DNA: TGCGCCAGCAGCTTGGCGGGGACTAGCGGGTACGAGCAGTACTTC
CDR3 protein: CASSLAGTSGYEQYF

clone size: NA
CDR3 length: 15
J gene: TRBJ2-2
D gene: NA
V gene: TRBV12-3/TRBV12-4
CDR3 DNA: TGTGCCAGCAATGAACAGGGTATAAGGGCCGGGGAGCTGTTTTTT
CDR3 protein: CASNEQGIRAGELFF

clone size: many
CDR3 length: 15
J gene: TRBJ1-1
D gene: NA
V gene: TRBV7-2
CDR3 DNA: TGTGCCAGCAGCTTAGATGTCAGGGCAAACACTGAAGCTTTCTTT
CDR3 protein: CASSLDVRANTEAFF

clone size: medium-sized
CDR3 length: 14
J gene: TRBJ1-6
D gene: TRBD1
V gene: TRBV7-6
CDR3 DNA: TGTGCCAGCAGTCGACAGGGGTCGGGTTCACCCCTCCACTTT
CDR3 protein: CASSRQGSGSPLHF

clone size: NA
CDR3 length: 15
J gene: TRBJ1-1
D gene: NA
V gene: TRBV4-3
CDR3 DNA: TGCGCCAGCAGCCAAAACCACAGGTTGAACACTGAAGCTTTCTTT
CDR3 protein: CASSQNHRLNTEAFF

clone size: many
CDR3 length: 12
J gene: TRBJ1-1
D gene: TRBD1
V gene: TRBV6-5
CDR3 DNA: TGTGCCAGCAGAGGGACAGATCCCGAAGCTTTCTTT
CDR3 protein: CASRGTDPEAFF

clone size: few
CDR3 length: 13
J gene: TRBJ1-2
D gene: NA
V gene: TRBV6-2/TRBV6-3
CDR3 DNA: TGTGCCAGCCAAAGGGATCCCTCAACGGGCTACACCTTC
CDR3 protein: CASQRDPSTGYTF

clone size: few
CDR3 length: 12
J gene: TRBJ1-5
D gene: NA
V gene: TRBV29-1
CDR3 DNA: TGCAGCGTTGGGACCGTCAATCAGCCCCAGCATTTT
CDR3 protein: CSVGTVNQPQHF

clone size: few
CDR3 length: 14
J gene: TRBJ2-7
D gene: NA
V gene: TRBV19
CDR3 DNA: TGTGCCAGTAGTATCTCTGGGCAGTCCTACGAGCAGTACTTC
CDR3 protein: CASSISGQSYEQYF

clone size: few
CDR3 length: 15
J gene: TRBJ2-1
D gene: TRBD2
V gene: TRBV10-3
CDR3 DNA: TGTGCCATCAGTGATGCTGCGGGGGGGACAGATGAGCAGTTCTTC
CDR3 protein: CAISDAAGGTDEQFF

clone size: few
CDR3 length: 15
J gene: TRBJ1-1
D gene: NA
V gene: TRBV20-1
CDR3 DNA: TGCAGTGCTAGAGATATGGGACTCCCGAACACTGAAGCTTTCTTT
CDR3 protein: CSARDMGLPNTEAFF

clone size: NA
CDR3 length: 16
J gene: TRBJ2-1
D gene: TRBD2
V gene: TRBV3-1
CDR3 DNA: TGTGCCAGCAGCCAAGATCGGCAGCGGGGGTACGTTGAGCAGTTCTTC
CDR3 protein: CASSQDRQRGYVEQFF